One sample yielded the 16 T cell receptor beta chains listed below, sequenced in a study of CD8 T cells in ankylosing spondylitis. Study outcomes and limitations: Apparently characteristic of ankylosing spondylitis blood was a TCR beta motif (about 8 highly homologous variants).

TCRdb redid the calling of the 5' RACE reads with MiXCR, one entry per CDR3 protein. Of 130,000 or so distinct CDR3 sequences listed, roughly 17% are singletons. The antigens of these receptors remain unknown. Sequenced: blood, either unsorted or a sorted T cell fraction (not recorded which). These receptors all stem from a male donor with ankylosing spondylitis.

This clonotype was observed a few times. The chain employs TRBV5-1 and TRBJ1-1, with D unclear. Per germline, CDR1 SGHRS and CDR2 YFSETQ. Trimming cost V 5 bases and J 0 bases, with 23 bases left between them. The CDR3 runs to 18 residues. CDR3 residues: CASSLAEVPTSVNTEAFF. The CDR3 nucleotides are TGCGCCAGCAGTCTTGCGGAGGTGCCTACCTCCGTGAACACTGAAGCTTTCTTT.

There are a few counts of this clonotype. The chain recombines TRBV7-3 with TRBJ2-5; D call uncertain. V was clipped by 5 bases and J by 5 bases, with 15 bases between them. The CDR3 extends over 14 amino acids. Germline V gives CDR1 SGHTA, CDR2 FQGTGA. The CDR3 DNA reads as TGTGCCAGCAGCCCATTTCTGGCCTGGGAGACCCAGTACTTC. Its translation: CASSPFLAWETQYF.

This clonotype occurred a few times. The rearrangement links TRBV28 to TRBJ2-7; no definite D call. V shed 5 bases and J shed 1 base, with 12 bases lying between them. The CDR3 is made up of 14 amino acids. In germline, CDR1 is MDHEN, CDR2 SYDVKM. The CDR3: CASSGSKTSYEQYF. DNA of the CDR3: TGTGCCAGCAGTGGATCTAAGACATCCTACGAGCAGTACTTC.

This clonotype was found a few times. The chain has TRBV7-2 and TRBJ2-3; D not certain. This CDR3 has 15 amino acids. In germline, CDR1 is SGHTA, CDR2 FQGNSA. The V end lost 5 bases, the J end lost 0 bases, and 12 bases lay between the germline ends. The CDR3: CASSLRRYSTDTQYF. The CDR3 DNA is TGTGCCAGCAGCCTGCGACGGTATAGCACAGATACGCAGTATTTT. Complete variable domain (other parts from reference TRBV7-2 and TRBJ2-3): GAGVSQSPSNKVTEKGKDVELRCDPISGHTALYWYRQSLGQGLEFLIYFQGNSAPDKSGLPSDRFSAERTGGSVSTLTIQRTQQEDSAVYLCASSLRRYSTDTQYFGPGTRLTVL.

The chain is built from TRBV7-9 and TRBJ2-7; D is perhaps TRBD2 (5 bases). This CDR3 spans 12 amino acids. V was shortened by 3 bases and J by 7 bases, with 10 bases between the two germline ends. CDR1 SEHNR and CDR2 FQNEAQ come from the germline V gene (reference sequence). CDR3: CASSFSSAEQYF. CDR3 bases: TGTGCCAGCAGCTTTAGTAGCGCAGAGCAGTACTTC. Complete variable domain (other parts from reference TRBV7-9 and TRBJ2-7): DTGVSQNPRHKITKRGQNVTFRCDPISEHNRLYWYRQTLGQGPEFLTYFQNEAQLEKSRLLSDRFSAERPKGSFSTLEIQRTEQGDSAMYLCASSFSSAEQYFGPGTRLTVT.

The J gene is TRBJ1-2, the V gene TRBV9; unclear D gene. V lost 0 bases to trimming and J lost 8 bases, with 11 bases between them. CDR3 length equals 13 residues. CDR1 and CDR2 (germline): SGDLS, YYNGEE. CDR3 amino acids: CASSVEGHGGYTF. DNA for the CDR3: TGTGCCAGCAGCGTAGAGGGTCATGGGGGCTACACCTTC.

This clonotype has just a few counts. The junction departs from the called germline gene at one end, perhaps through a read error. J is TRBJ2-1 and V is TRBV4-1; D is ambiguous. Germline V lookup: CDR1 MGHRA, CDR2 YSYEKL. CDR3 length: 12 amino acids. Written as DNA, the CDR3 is TGCGCCAGCAGCCAAGATTTGACCGAGCGGTTCTTC. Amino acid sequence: CASSQDLTERFF.

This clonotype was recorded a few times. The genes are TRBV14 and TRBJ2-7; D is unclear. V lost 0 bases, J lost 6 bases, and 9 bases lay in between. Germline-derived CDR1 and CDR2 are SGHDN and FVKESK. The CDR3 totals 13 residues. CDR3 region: CASSQDPGGEQYF. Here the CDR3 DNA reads TGTGCCAGCAGCCAAGATCCGGGTGGCGAGCAGTACTTC.

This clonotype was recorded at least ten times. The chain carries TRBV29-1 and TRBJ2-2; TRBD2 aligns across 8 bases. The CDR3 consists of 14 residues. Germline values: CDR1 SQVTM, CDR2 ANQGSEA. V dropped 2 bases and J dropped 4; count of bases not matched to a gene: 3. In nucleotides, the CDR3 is TGCAGCGTTGAACAGCGGGAGCCCACCGGGGAGCTGTTTTTT. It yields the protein CSVEQREPTGELFF.

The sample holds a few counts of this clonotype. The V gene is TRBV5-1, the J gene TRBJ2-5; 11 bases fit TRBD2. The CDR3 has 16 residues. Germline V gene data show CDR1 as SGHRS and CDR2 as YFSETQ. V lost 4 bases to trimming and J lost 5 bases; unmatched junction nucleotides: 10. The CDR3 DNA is TGCGCCAGCAGCCCGACTAGCGGGACCCTCGGGGAGACCCAGTACTTC. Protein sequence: CASSPTSGTLGETQYF.

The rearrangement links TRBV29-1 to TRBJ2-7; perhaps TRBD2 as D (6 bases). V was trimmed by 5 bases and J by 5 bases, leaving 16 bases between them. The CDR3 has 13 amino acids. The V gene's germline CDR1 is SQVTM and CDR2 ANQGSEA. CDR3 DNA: TGCAGCGTTACTAGCCAGGTCGGGCACGAGCAGTACTTC. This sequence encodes CSVTSQVGHEQYF.

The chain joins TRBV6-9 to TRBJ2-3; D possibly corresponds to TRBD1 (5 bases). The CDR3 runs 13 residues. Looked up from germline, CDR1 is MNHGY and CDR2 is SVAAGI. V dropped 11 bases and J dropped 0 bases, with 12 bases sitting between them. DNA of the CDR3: TGTGCCCCAGCAGGGCTCAGCACAGATACGCAGTATTTT. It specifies CAPAGLSTDTQYF.

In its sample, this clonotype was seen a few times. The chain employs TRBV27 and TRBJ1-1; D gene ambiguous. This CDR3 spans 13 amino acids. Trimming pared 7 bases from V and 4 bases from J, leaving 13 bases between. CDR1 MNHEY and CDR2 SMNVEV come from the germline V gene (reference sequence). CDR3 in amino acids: CASKDPGGTEAFF. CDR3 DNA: TGTGCCAGCAAGGACCCCGGTGGCACTGAAGCTTTCTTT.

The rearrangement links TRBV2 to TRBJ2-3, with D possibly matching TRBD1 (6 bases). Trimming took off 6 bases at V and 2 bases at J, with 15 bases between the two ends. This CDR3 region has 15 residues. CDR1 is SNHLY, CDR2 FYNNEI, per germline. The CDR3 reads CASSPRGTFTDTQYF. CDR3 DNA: TGTGCCAGCAGCCCGAGGGGGACATTCACAGATACGCAGTATTTT. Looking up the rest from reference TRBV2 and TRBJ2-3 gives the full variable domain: EPEVTQTPSHQVTQMGQEVILRCVPISNHLYFYWYRQILGQKVEFLVSFYNNEISEKSEIFDDQFSVERPDGSNFTLKIRSTKLEDSAMYFCASSPRGTFTDTQYFGPGTRLTVL.

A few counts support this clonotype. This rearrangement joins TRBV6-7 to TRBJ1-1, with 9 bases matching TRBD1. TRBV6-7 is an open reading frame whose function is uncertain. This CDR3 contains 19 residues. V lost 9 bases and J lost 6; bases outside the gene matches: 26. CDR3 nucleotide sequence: TGTGCCAGACCGACCACCCGTCGCGGTAGGCGGACAGGGGATCCTGAAGCTTTCTTT. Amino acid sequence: CARPTTRRGRRTGDPEAFF.

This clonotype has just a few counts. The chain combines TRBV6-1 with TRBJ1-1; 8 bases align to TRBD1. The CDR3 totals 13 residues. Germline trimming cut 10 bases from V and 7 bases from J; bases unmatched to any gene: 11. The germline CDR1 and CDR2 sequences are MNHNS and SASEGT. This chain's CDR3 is CATEKDRAGEAFF. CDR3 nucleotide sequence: TGTGCCACCGAAAAGGACAGGGCGGGTGAAGCTTTCTTT.